Listed here are 8 T cell receptor beta chains from one sample, sequenced in a study of T cell changes during pregnancy in multiple sclerosis. The assay was immunoSEQ multiplex PCR, and TCRdb's table has in-frame clones only and misses some. The data contain just over 80,000 clones, about 96% of them singletons. The sample consisted of peripheral blood, taken in the second trimester of pregnancy. These TCRs come from a female donor with multiple sclerosis, enrolled in a pregnancy study.

The chain links TRBV6-1 to TRBJ2-2, with 13 nucleotides matching TRBD2. The V gene end was trimmed by 4 bases and the J gene end by 0 bases; junction bases not matched to a gene: 2. CDR3 length: 17 residues. Germline V gene data show CDR1 as MNHNS and CDR2 as SASEGT. Written as DNA, the CDR3 is TGTGCCAGCAGTGGGACTAGCGGGGGTTCGAACACCGGGGAGCTGTTTTTT. It yields the protein CASSGTSGGSNTGELFF.

This clone has just one count. The chain uses TRBV19 and TRBJ2-7, with 12 bases fitting TRBD2. In germline, CDR1 is LNHDA, CDR2 SQIVND (reference sequence). This CDR3 spans 16 amino acids. The V and J ends lost 6 bases and 3 bases, in that order; junction bases with no gene match: 9. DNA for the CDR3: TGTGCCAGTAGCCTGACTAGCGGGAGATTAGGCTACGAGCAGTACTTC. Protein: CASSLTSGRLGYEQYF.

The rearrangement links TRBV5-1 to TRBJ2-2, with TRBD1 matching over 12 bases. CDR3 size: 17 residues. The J segment lost 5 bases and the V segment lost 0 bases, leaving 5 bases of the junction unmatched. Germline values: CDR1 SGHRS, CDR2 YFSETQ. The CDR3 sequence: CASSLAGTGGGTGELFF. The CDR3 DNA follows: TGCGCCAGCAGCTTGGCCGGGACAGGGGGCGGAACCGGGGAGCTGTTTTTT.

The V gene is TRBV7-9, the J gene TRBJ2-3; D gene uncertain. The CDR3 length is 13 residues. The germline CDR1 and CDR2 sequences are SEHNR and FQNEAQ (reference sequence). Trimming left V 2 bases short and J 5 bases short, with 8 bases between. The chain's CDR3 is CASSLPAQDTQYF. The CDR3, as DNA: TGTGCCAGCAGCTTACCAGCGCAAGATACGCAGTATTTT.

The gene calls are TRBV28 and TRBJ2-7, with 8 bases that match TRBD2. V lost 6 bases to trimming and J lost 7 bases; unmatched junction nucleotides: 17. The V gene's germline CDR1 is MDHEN and CDR2 SYDVKM. CDR3 length: 16 residues. CDR3 protein: CASRTPREGRLGEQYF. The CDR3 bases are TGTGCCAGCAGGACCCCCCGGGAGGGCCGGTTGGGTGAGCAGTACTTC.

The table lists this clone with a few counts. J is TRBJ2-2 and V is TRBV4-3; D unclear. The ends were cut back, 5 bases at V and 3 bases at J, with 22 bases in the middle. From germline, CDR1 is LGHNA and CDR2 YSLEER. The CDR3 consists of 18 residues. The CDR3 DNA sequence: TGCGCCAGCAGCTCTGACCCCCCAGGCTCGGTGGACACCGGGGAGCTGTTTTTT. Amino acids: CASSSDPPGSVDTGELFF.

J is TRBJ1-1 and V is TRBV27; TRBD1 matches at 11 bases. The length of the CDR3 is 15 residues. V dropped 5 bases and J dropped 4; count of bases not matched to a gene: 6. CDR1 MNHEY and CDR2 SMNVEV come from the germline V gene (reference sequence). The CDR3 here is CASSITGTGGTEAFF. The CDR3 nucleotides are TGTGCCAGCAGTATTACCGGGACAGGGGGCACTGAAGCTTTCTTT.

The J gene is TRBJ1-1, the V gene TRBV5-1, with a weak D call TRBD1 (6 bases). Germline V gene sequence: CDR1 SGHRS, CDR2 YFSETQ. V dropped 4 bases and J dropped 2 bases, with 12 bases sitting between them. The CDR3 runs to 14 residues. CDR3 region: CASSKSGANTEAFF. Here the CDR3 DNA reads TGCGCCAGCAGCAAATCAGGGGCAAACACTGAAGCTTTCTTT.